One sample yielded the 27 T cell receptor beta chains listed below, sequenced in a study of blood T cell repertoires in COVID-19 (dated by TCRdb to about 2020). The library was built by means of the immunoSEQ multiplex PCR assay. This is the immuneACCESS table as TCRdb keeps it, with only in-frame sequences that have V and J called. A part of the clones is gone; compared with another copy, unresolved V genes explain less than half, and the rest is unexplained. The sample profile shows around 150,000 clones; 80% to 90% of them were found once. The top ten constitute roughly 7.2% of the sample. What was sequenced was peripheral blood. The source is a woman in her fifties or sixties in a cohort sampled during active or convalescent COVID-19.

This rearrangement joins TRBV19 to TRBJ1-1; D not certain. Germline V gives CDR1 LNHDA, CDR2 SQIVND (reference sequence). Trimming cost V 3 bases and J 6 bases, with 5 bases left between them. The CDR3 covers 11 residues. CDR3 sequence: CASSIGPEAFF. The CDR3 bases are TGTGCCAGTAGTATTGGGCCTGAAGCTTTCTTT.

Only a few counts were recorded for this clone. This rearrangement joins TRBV2 to TRBJ1-2; D is perhaps TRBD1 (6 bases). This CDR3 spans 15 amino acids. CDR1 is SNHLY, CDR2 FYNNEI, per germline. The germline V and J ends were trimmed by 2 bases and 4 bases, with 14 bases remaining between them. CDR3 coding DNA: TGTGCCAGCAGTGAAACTGGGGAAGGGGGCTATGGCTACACCTTC. Amino acids: CASSETGEGGYGYTF.

This chain connects TRBV5-1 to TRBJ2-3; 9 bases align to TRBD2. Germline values: CDR1 SGHRS, CDR2 YFSETQ. The CDR3 is 16 amino acids. Trimming removed 4 bases from V and 1 base from J; junction bases left unmatched: 7. The CDR3 spells CASSRGTSSGTDTQYF. CDR3 sequence (DNA): TGCGCCAGCAGCCGCGGGACTAGCTCTGGCACAGATACGCAGTATTTT. Supplemented by reference TRBV5-1 and TRBJ2-3, the full variable domain reads KAGVTQTPRYLIKTRGQQVTLSCSPISGHRSVSWYQQTPGQGLQFLFEYFSETQRNKGNFPGRFSGRQFSNSRSEMNVSTLELGDSALYLCASSRGTSSGTDTQYFGPGTRLTVL.

The sample holds many counts of this clone. The chain carries TRBV6-2 or TRBV6-3 and TRBJ2-1, with TRBD2 matching 10 bases. CDR1 and CDR2 from the germline V gene are MNHEY and SVGEGT. J gave up 6 bases and V 4 bases, and 15 bases lay outside the gene matches. The CDR3 totals 18 residues. This CDR3 is CASSWDKRGGRLGNEQFF. For the CDR3, the DNA is TGTGCCAGCAGTTGGGATAAGCGGGGGGGCCGATTAGGCAATGAGCAGTTCTTC.

This sequence joins TRBV11-2 and TRBJ2-2; 14 nucleotides line up with TRBD2. Germline loops: CDR1 SGHAT, CDR2 FQNNGV. The CDR3 runs 19 residues. V dropped 4 bases and J dropped 5; count of bases not matched to a gene: 12. CDR3 loop: CASSSRTSGGISGTGELFF. CDR3 nucleotides: TGTGCCAGCAGCTCACGGACTAGCGGGGGGATCTCCGGTACCGGGGAGCTGTTTTTT.

The chain links TRBV30 to TRBJ2-7, with TRBD1 matching 11 bases. Germline CDR1 reads GTSNPN; CDR2 reads SVGIG (reference sequence). This CDR3 is 14 amino acids long. The V and J ends lost 1 base and 5 bases, in that order; junction bases with no gene match: 4. CDR3 region: CAWSGTGGFDEQYF. The CDR3 DNA follows: TGTGCCTGGAGTGGGACAGGGGGCTTCGACGAGCAGTACTTC.

This chain connects TRBV3-1 (or the pseudogene TRBV3-2) to TRBJ2-7, with 7 bases that match TRBD1. V was clipped by 3 bases and J by 8 bases; unmatched bases: 7. The CDR3 extends over 13 amino acids. Germline CDR1 and CDR2: LGHDT and YNNKEL (reference sequence). CDR3 DNA sequence: TGTGCCAGCAGCCAGGCTGAGGGGGCTCAGCAGTACTTC. It translates to CASSQAEGAQQYF.

The gene calls are TRBV13 and TRBJ2-7; TRBD2 matches at 7 bases. The CDR3 is 14 residues long. The germline gives CDR1 PRHDT, CDR2 FYEKMQ (reference sequence). V dropped 2 bases and J dropped 3; count of bases not matched to a gene: 4. CDR3 nucleotide sequence: TGTGCCAGCAGCTTACAGCGGGGATACTACGAGCAGTACTTC. This codes for CASSLQRGYYEQYF.

The chain has TRBV30 and TRBJ1-5, with 8 bases aligning to TRBD1. The CDR3 loop spans 15 amino acids. V dropped 0 bases and J dropped 4; count of bases not matched to a gene: 5. In germline, CDR1 is GTSNPN, CDR2 SVGIG (reference sequence). This CDR3 is CAWSVRQGWNQPQHF. Here the CDR3 DNA reads TGTGCCTGGAGTGTACGACAGGGGTGGAATCAGCCCCAGCATTTT. The full variable domain, its missing parts supplied by reference TRBV30 and TRBJ1-5, is SQTIHQWPATLVQPVGSPLSLECTVEGTSNPNLYWYRQAAGRGLQLLFYSVGIGQISSEVPQNLSASRPQDRQFILSSKKLLLSDSGFYLCAWSVRQGWNQPQHFGDGTRLSIL.

The chain carries TRBV11-3 and TRBJ2-5; D is perhaps TRBD1 (6 bases). This CDR3 comprises 13 residues. Germline CDR1 is SGHNT and CDR2 is YENEEA. V lost 5 bases, J lost 1 base, and 8 bases lay in between. Written as DNA, the CDR3 is TGTGCCAGCAGCCAGGACAGCCAAGAGACCCAGTACTTC. Protein product: CASSQDSQETQYF.

This chain joins TRBV7-8 and TRBJ1-6; 9 bases align to TRBD1. Germline CDR1 reads SGHVS; CDR2 reads FQNEAQ. CDR3 length: 16 amino acids. J was trimmed by 10 bases and V by 1 base; bases with no gene match: 8. Here the CDR3 DNA reads TGTGCCAGCAGCTTAGAAGCTCGGGACAGGGACTCACCCCTCCACTTT. Residues: CASSLEARDRDSPLHF.

The V gene is TRBV24-1, the J gene TRBJ2-3, with TRBD2 as a possible D gene (5 bases). This CDR3 contains 15 residues. The germline gives CDR1 KGHDR, CDR2 SFDVKD. Between the trimmed V and J ends, which lost 4 bases and 1 base, there was a span of 11 bases. This CDR3 is CATSDRGHGTDTQYF. The CDR3, as DNA: TGTGCCACCAGTGACCGGGGTCACGGCACAGATACGCAGTATTTT.

The chain uses TRBV6-2 or TRBV6-3 and TRBJ1-4, with TRBD1 identical over 8 bases. Looked up from germline, CDR1 is MNHEY and CDR2 is SVGEGT. The CDR3 is 14 amino acids. Trimming took 7 bases from V and 8 from J; bases not matched to a gene: 9. The CDR3, as DNA: TGTGCCAGCAACCCCGGACAGGGTGGCGAAAAACTGTTTTTT. Translating it yields CASNPGQGGEKLFF.

This clone was observed a single time. The CDR3: CASSPPREVAPYF. CDR3 sequence (DNA): TGTGCCAGCAGCCCCCCCCGGGAGGTTGCACCGTACTTC. The chain joins TRBV3-1 (or the pseudogene TRBV3-2) to TRBJ2-5; 7 bases fit TRBD2. The CDR3 is 13 residues long. With 4 bases clipped from V and 13 bases from J, the junction kept 12 bases outside the gene matches. Germline lookup yields CDR1 LGHDT and CDR2 YNNKEL (reference sequence).

In its sample, this clone was seen a few times. The V gene is TRBV9, the J gene TRBJ2-7; TRBD1 matches at 7 bases. Germline CDR1 SGDLS, CDR2 YYNGEE. This CDR3 has 13 residues. The V gene end was trimmed by 10 bases and the J gene end by 3 bases; junction bases not matched to a gene: 10. DNA of the CDR3: TGTGCCTCCACCATTGACAGGGTCTACGAGCAGTACTTC. Protein product: CASTIDRVYEQYF.

This rearrangement joins TRBV3-1 (or the pseudogene TRBV3-2) to TRBJ2-1; D is possibly TRBD2 (5 bases). Germline V lookup: CDR1 LGHDT, CDR2 YNNKEL (reference sequence). This CDR3 is 13 amino acids long. The ends were cut back, 0 bases at V and 8 bases at J, with 8 bases in the middle. CDR3 sequence reads: CASSQEGSHEQFF. CDR3 sequence (DNA): TGTGCCAGCAGCCAAGAGGGGAGCCATGAGCAGTTCTTC.

The rearrangement uses TRBV7-2 and TRBJ2-5; D unclear. The V and J ends lost 0 bases and 4 bases respectively, with 9 bases between them. Germline CDR1 and CDR2: SGHTA and FQGNSA. The CDR3 is made up of 14 amino acids. The CDR3 region has the DNA TGTGCCAGCAGCTTAGCCCCTCCAGGAGAGACCCAGTACTTC. It translates to CASSLAPPGETQYF.

The V gene is TRBV2, the J gene TRBJ1-2; 7 bases map to TRBD1. The CDR3 has 13 residues. The V and J ends lost 1 base and 7 bases, in that order; junction bases with no gene match: 3. CDR1 and CDR2 from the germline V gene are SNHLY and FYNNEI. The CDR3 loop is CASSEGGQLGYTF. CDR3 nucleotide sequence: TGTGCCAGCAGTGAAGGGGGACAGCTTGGCTACACCTTC.

The chain employs TRBV24-1 and TRBJ1-2, with TRBD1 as a possible D gene (6 bases). The CDR3 covers 17 residues. V dropped 2 bases and J dropped 5 bases, with 20 bases sitting between them. In germline, CDR1 is KGHDR, CDR2 SFDVKD. CDR3 amino acids: CATSDYSYEQGDYGYTF. CDR3 DNA: TGTGCCACCAGTGATTACTCCTACGAACAGGGAGATTATGGCTACACCTTC.

This clone was picked up one time. J is TRBJ2-2 and V is TRBV7-8, with D possibly matching TRBD1 (6 bases). Germline V gene sequence: CDR1 SGHVS, CDR2 FQNEAQ. V gave up 6 bases and J gave up 5 bases, with 10 bases separating them. The CDR3 is 13 amino acids. The CDR3 nucleotides read TGTGCCAGCAGTCCTCAGGGGACCGGGGAGCTGTTTTTT. This codes for CASSPQGTGELFF.

The V and J genes are TRBV11-3 and TRBJ2-1; 10 bases agree with TRBD2. The CDR3 covers 16 residues. The ends lost 2 bases at V and 8 bases at J; junction bases unmatched: 9. CDR1 and CDR2 (germline): SGHNT, YENEEA. CDR3 sequence reads: CASSLLGLAGVDEQFF. The CDR3 DNA reads TGTGCCAGCAGCTTATTAGGTCTAGCGGGGGTGGATGAGCAGTTCTTC.

The V call is TRBV3-1 (or the pseudogene TRBV3-2), the J call TRBJ1-1; D is unclear. Trimming pared 0 bases from V and 0 bases from J, leaving 17 bases between. The germline V gene encodes CDR1 LGHDT and CDR2 YNNKEL (reference sequence). The CDR3 consists of 18 residues. CDR3 coding DNA: TGTGCCAGCAGCCAAGATAATAACAGAAACAAGTTGAACACTGAAGCTTTCTTT. Amino acids: CASSQDNNRNKLNTEAFF.

The rearrangement links TRBV14 to TRBJ2-1, with TRBD2 matching over 10 bases. V trimming: 5 bases; J trimming: 10 bases; junction bases outside the gene matches: 11. Germline CDR1 and CDR2: SGHDN and FVKESK. CDR3 length: 15 residues. The CDR3 sequence: CASSGAGLAFGEQFF. CDR3 bases: TGTGCCAGCAGCGGAGCGGGACTAGCGTTTGGGGAGCAGTTCTTC.

The genes are TRBV7-2 and TRBJ2-7; 11 bases fit TRBD2. This CDR3 is 16 amino acids long. Germline CDR1 SGHTA, CDR2 FQGNSA. The V segment lost 3 bases and the J segment 2 bases; nucleotides outside the gene matches: 6. The CDR3 is CASSFKGTSGPYEQYF. DNA for the CDR3: TGTGCCAGCAGCTTTAAGGGGACTAGCGGTCCCTACGAGCAGTACTTC.

The genes are TRBV11-2 and TRBJ1-6; D gene uncertain. Looked up from germline, CDR1 is SGHAT and CDR2 is FQNNGV. This CDR3 has 14 amino acids. The germline V and J ends were trimmed by 0 bases and 10 bases, with 10 bases remaining between them. The DNA for the CDR3 is TGTGCCAGCAGCTTAGAACCGGAGGGATCACCCCTCCACTTT. It specifies CASSLEPEGSPLHF.

The V call is TRBV5-8, the J call TRBJ2-7, with TRBD1 identical over 9 bases. Germline trimming cut 2 bases from V and 1 base from J; bases unmatched to any gene: 7. CDR1 and CDR2 (germline): SGHTS, YDEGEE. CDR3 size: 16 residues. The CDR3 region has the DNA TGTGCCAGCAGCTTAGGCGACAGGGGGATGTCCTACGAGCAGTACTTC. It translates to CASSLGDRGMSYEQYF.

The chain is built from TRBV30 and TRBJ1-3; 9 nucleotides match TRBD1. J lost 10 bases, V lost 1 base, and 11 bases had no gene match. The CDR3 has 15 residues. Looked up from germline, CDR1 is GTSNPN and CDR2 is SVGIG (reference sequence). The CDR3 region is CAWSAPGQGIWTIYF. CDR3 sequence (DNA): TGTGCCTGGAGTGCCCCGGGACAGGGAATTTGGACCATATATTTT.